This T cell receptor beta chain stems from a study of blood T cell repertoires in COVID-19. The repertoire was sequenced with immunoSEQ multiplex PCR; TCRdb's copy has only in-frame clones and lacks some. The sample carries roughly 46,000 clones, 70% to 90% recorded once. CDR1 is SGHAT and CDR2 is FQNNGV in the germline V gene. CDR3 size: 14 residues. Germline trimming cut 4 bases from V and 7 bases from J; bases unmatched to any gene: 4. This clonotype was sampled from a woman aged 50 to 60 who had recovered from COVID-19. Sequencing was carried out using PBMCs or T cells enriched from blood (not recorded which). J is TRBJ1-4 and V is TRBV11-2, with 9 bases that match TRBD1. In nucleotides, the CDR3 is TGTGCCAGCAGCTCCGGGACAGGGACTGAAAAACTGTTTTTT. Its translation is CASSSGTGTEKLFF.